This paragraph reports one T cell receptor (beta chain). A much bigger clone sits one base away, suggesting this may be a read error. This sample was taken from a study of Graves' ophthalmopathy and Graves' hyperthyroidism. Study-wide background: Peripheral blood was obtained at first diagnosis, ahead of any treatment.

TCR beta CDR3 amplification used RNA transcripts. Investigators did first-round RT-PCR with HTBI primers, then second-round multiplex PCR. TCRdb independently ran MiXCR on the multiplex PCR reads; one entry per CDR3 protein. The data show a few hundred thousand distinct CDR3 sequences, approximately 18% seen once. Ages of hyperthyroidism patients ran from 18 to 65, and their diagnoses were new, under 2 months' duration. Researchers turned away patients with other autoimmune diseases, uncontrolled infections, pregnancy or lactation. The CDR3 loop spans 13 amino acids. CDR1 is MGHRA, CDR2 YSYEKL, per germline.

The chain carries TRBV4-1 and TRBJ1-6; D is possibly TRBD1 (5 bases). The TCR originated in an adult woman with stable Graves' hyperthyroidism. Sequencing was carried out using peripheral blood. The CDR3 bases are TGCGCCAGCAGCGGGACTTCCGATTCACACCTCCACTTT. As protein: CASSGTSDSHLHF.